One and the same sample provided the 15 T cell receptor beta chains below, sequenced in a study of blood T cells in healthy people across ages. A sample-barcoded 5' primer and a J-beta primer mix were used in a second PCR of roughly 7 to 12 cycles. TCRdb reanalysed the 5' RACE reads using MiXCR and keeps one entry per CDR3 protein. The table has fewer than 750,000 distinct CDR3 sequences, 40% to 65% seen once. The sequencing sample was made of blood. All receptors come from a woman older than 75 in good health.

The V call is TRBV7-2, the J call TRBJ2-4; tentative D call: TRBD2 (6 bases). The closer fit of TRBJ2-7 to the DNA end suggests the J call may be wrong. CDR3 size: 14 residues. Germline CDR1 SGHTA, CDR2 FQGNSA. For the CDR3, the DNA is TGTGCCAGCAGCCCCCGGGGACTTTCATACGAGCAGTACTTC. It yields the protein CASSPRGLSYEQYF.

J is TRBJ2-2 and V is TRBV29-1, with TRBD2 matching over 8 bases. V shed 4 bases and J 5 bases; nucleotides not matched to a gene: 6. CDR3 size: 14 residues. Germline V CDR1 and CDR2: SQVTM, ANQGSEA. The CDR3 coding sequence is TGCAGCGTTGCGCTAGCGGGTGGTACCGGGGAGCTGTTTTTT. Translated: CSVALAGGTGELFF.

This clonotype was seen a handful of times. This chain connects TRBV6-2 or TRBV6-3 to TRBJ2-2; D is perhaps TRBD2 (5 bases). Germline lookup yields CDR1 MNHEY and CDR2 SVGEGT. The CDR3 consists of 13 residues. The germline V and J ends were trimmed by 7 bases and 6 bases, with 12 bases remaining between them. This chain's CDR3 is CASTQRESGELFF. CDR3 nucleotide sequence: TGTGCCAGCACCCAACGGGAATCCGGGGAGCTGTTTTTT.

This CDR3 is CSVDRAGLVIEQFF. DNA for the CDR3: TGCAGCGTGGACAGGGCGGGCCTCGTTATTGAGCAGTTCTTC. The chain recombines TRBV29-1 with TRBJ2-1, with 8 bases fitting TRBD1. This CDR3 has 14 amino acids. Trimming took 6 bases from V and 9 from J; bases not matched to a gene: 13. Germline CDR1 reads SQVTM; CDR2 reads ANQGSEA.

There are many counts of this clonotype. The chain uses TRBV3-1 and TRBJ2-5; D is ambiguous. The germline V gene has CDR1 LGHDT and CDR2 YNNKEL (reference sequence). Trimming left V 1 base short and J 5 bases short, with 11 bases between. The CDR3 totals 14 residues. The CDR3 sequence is CASSQGLERETQYF. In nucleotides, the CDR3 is TGTGCCAGCAGCCAAGGGCTGGAAAGGGAGACCCAGTACTTC.

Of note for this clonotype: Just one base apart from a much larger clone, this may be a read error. CDR3 in DNA: TGCAGAGCTCTAGCGGGGGGAAACAATGAGCAGTTCTTC. Its translation is CRALAGGNNEQFF. This chain joins TRBV20-1 and TRBJ2-1; 11 nucleotides align to TRBD2. Germline CDR1 DFQATT, CDR2 SNEGSKA (reference sequence). This CDR3 is 13 amino acids long.

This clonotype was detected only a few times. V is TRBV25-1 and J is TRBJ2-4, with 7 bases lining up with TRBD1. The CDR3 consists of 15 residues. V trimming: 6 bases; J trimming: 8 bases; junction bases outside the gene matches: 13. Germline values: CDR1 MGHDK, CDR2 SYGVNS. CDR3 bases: TGTGCCAGCAGCATCTCCGGACAGGTGGGGGACATTCAGTACTTC. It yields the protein CASSISGQVGDIQYF.

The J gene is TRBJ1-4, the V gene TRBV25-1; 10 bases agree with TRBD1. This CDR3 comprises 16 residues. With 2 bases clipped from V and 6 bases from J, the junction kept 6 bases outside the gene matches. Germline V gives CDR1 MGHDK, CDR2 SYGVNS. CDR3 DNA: TGTGCCAGCAGTGAACCCGGACAGGGGGGATATGAAAAACTGTTTTTT. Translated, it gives CASSEPGQGGYEKLFF.

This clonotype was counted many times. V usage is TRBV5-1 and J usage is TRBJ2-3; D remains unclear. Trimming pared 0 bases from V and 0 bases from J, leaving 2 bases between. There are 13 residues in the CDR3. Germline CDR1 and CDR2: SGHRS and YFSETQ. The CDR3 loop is CASSLDSTDTQYF. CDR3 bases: TGCGCCAGCAGCTTGGACAGCACAGATACGCAGTATTTT.

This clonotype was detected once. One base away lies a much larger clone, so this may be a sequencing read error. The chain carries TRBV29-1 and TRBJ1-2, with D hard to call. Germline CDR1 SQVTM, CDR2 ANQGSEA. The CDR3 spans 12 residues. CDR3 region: CSVERERYGYIF. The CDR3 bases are TGCAGCGTTGAAAGAGAACGCTATGGCTACATCTTC.

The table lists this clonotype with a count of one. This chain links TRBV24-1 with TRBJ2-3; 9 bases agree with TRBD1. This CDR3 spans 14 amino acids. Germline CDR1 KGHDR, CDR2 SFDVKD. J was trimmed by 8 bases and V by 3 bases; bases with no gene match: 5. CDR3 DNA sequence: TGTGCCACCAGTGATCTGGACAGGGGCGGTACGCAGTATTTT. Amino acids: CATSDLDRGGTQYF.

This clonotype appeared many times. CDR3 sequence (DNA): TGTGCCAGCAGTCCCCAGCGATTCGATACGCAGTATTTT. This codes for CASSPQRFDTQYF. This sequence joins TRBV7-2 and TRBJ2-3; D remains unclear. The ends were cut back, 6 bases at V and 6 bases at J, with 13 bases in the middle. The CDR3 runs 13 residues. Germline V gives CDR1 SGHTA, CDR2 FQGNSA.

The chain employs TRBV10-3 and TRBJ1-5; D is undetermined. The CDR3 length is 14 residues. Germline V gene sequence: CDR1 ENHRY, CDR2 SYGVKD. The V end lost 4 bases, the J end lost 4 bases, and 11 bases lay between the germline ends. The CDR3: CAISAEGFNQPQHF. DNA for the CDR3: TGTGCCATCAGTGCTGAGGGATTTAATCAGCCCCAGCATTTT.

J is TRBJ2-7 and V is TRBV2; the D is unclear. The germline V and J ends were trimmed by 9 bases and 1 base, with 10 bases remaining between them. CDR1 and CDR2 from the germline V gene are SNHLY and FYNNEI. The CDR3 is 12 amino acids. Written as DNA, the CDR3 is TGTGCCAGTCAGACCATTTCCTACGAGCAGTACTTC. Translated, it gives CASQTISYEQYF.

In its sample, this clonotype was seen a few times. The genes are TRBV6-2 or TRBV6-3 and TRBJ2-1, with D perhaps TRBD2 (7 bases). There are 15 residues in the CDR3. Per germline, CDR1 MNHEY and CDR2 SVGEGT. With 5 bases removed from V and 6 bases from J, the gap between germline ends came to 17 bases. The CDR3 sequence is CASSPSAGAGNEQFF. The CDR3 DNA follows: TGTGCCAGCAGTCCCTCGGCGGGGGCCGGCAATGAGCAGTTCTTC.